Included here is one T cell receptor beta chain sequence, with context. Its matching antigen is unknown. Separate from the roughly 700-subject first cohort, the approximately 120-subject validation cohort was the one that the donors belonged to. This specimen belongs to a study of cytomegalovirus exposure and HLA in healthy donors. Study-level results: The TCR clusters that emerged in the first cohort tended, a later analysis found, to co-occur in the 120 or so validation repertoires. Researchers counted some 150 TCR beta chains as cytomegalovirus-associated. For cytomegalovirus status, the classifier reportedly gave diagnoses with high specificity and sensitivity.

TCRdb keeps only in-frame clones here, not all; method: immunoSEQ multiplex PCR. The table lists some 170,000 clones, 80% to 90% of them singletons. V lost 0 bases and J 3 bases, leaving 11 bases between the germline ends. This CDR3 has 16 residues. Germline-derived CDR1 and CDR2 are LGHNA and YSLEER. The chain couples TRBV4-3 to TRBJ2-2; D unclear. The sequence derives from a woman aged 30 to 39 in good health and CMV-seronegative. The sample comprised PBMCs. This chain's CDR3 is CASSQDASGYTGELFF. For the CDR3, the DNA is TGCGCCAGCAGCCAAGATGCCTCAGGCTACACCGGGGAGCTGTTTTTT.